One and the same sample provided the 18 T cell receptor beta chains below, sequenced in a study of control samples from healthy donors and cancer patients (dated by TCRdb to about 2020). Receptors were amplified or captured by the immunoSEQ multiplex PCR assay. TCRdb's version of the immuneACCESS table is confined to in-frame rearrangements and falls short of the full clone set. An unresolved V gene accounts for under half of the shortfall where checked; the remainder is of unknown origin. For this sample there are about 98,000 clones; approximately 81% appear just once. Approximately 10% of the sample lies in the top ten. The specimen sequenced was blood. The source of these receptors is a woman between 25 and 40 years old in good health.

The chain carries TRBV2 and TRBJ2-3; 11 nucleotides align to TRBD1. This CDR3 has 11 amino acids. Germline lookup yields CDR1 SNHLY and CDR2 FYNNEI. J gave up 13 bases and V 7 bases, and 4 bases lay outside the gene matches. DNA for the CDR3: TGTGCCAGCAATGCGGGACAGGGGGAGTATTTT. Residues: CASNAGQGEYF.

This chain links TRBV15 with TRBJ2-7; no clear D. Germline CDR1 LNHNV, CDR2 YYDKDF (reference sequence). Trimming cost V 1 base and J 0 bases, with 10 bases left between them. The CDR3 consists of 15 residues. The CDR3 DNA is TGTGCCACCAGCAGAGGGGGATCTCTCTCCTACGAGCAGTACTTC. Its translation is CATSRGGSLSYEQYF.

This chain joins TRBV5-1 and TRBJ1-2, with 11 bases aligning to TRBD1. CDR1 and CDR2 from the germline V gene are SGHRS and YFSETQ. V was clipped by 5 bases and J by 6 bases; unmatched bases: 15. The CDR3 is made up of 17 amino acids. This chain's CDR3 is CASRKNPRGQGANGYTF. The CDR3 DNA reads as TGCGCCAGCAGAAAAAACCCGAGAGGACAGGGGGCGAATGGCTACACCTTC. Drawing the rest from reference TRBV5-1 and TRBJ1-2, the complete variable domain is KAGVTQTPRYLIKTRGQQVTLSCSPISGHRSVSWYQQTPGQGLQFLFEYFSETQRNKGNFPGRFSGRQFSNSRSEMNVSTLELGDSALYLCASRKNPRGQGANGYTFGSGTRLTVV.

The chain has TRBV12-3 or TRBV12-4 and TRBJ1-2, with a weak D call TRBD1 (6 bases). The V end lost 5 bases, the J end lost 8 bases, and 12 bases lay between the germline ends. There are 12 residues in the CDR3. The CDR3 DNA reads TGTGCCAGCAGTGAACAGGGACGCGGCTACACCTTC. This gives the protein CASSEQGRGYTF.

In its sample, this clone was seen a few times. The V gene is TRBV2, the J gene TRBJ1-1, with 7 bases matching TRBD1. V was clipped by 5 bases and J by 0 bases; unmatched bases: 12. The CDR3 has 17 residues. In germline, CDR1 is SNHLY, CDR2 FYNNEI. The CDR3 loop reads CASSIQGMGLMNTEAFF. DNA for the CDR3: TGTGCCAGCAGTATACAGGGGATGGGACTAATGAACACTGAAGCTTTCTTT.

The chain is built from TRBV5-6 and TRBJ2-6, with D possibly matching TRBD1 (6 bases). The V end lost 4 bases, the J end lost 0 bases, and 14 bases lay between the germline ends. CDR1 SGHDT and CDR2 YYEEEE come from the germline V gene. The CDR3 contains 17 residues. CDR3 sequence: CASSPTPQGSGANVLTF. The CDR3 DNA reads as TGTGCCAGCAGCCCAACACCACAGGGCTCTGGGGCCAACGTCCTGACTTTC.

V is TRBV6-5 and J is TRBJ2-2; D perhaps matches TRBD2 (6 bases). The CDR3 sequence is 15 residues long. Germline loops: CDR1 MNHEY, CDR2 SVGAGI. With 4 bases removed from V and 1 base from J, the gap between germline ends came to 10 bases. CDR3 bases: TGTGCCAGCAGTTCCGGGACTCAGAACACCGGGGAGCTGTTTTTT. Translating it yields CASSSGTQNTGELFF.

This chain links TRBV4-3 with TRBJ2-7; TRBD1 aligns across 9 bases. The CDR3 has 15 amino acids. J was trimmed by 3 bases and V by 3 bases; bases with no gene match: 6. Germline loops: CDR1 LGHNA, CDR2 YSLEER. This chain's CDR3 is CASSQFTGGLYEQYF. CDR3 DNA sequence: TGCGCCAGCAGCCAGTTTACAGGGGGCCTCTACGAGCAGTACTTC.

A few counts support this clone. V is TRBV5-4 and J is TRBJ1-2; no reliable D call. Germline V gene data show CDR1 as SGHNT and CDR2 as YYREEE (reference sequence). The CDR3 has 12 residues. V was clipped by 0 bases and J by 8 bases, with 8 bases between them. Here the CDR3 reads CASSLGGGGYTF. CDR3 nucleotides: TGTGCCAGCAGCTTGGGAGGCGGCGGCTACACCTTC.

The genes are TRBV3-1 (or the pseudogene TRBV3-2) and TRBJ2-1; TRBD1 matches 10 bases. V was pared by 3 bases and J by 15 bases, with 8 bases of the junction left unmatched. The CDR3 is 13 residues long. Germline CDR1 is LGHDT and CDR2 is YNNKEL (reference sequence). CDR3 sequence (DNA): TGTGCCAGCAGCCACCGATTGGGACAGGGGTGGTTCTTC. Translation gives CASSHRLGQGWFF.

J is TRBJ1-2 and V is TRBV29-1; TRBD1 is a possible D gene (6 bases). Germline CDR1 and CDR2: SQVTM and ANQGSEA. The CDR3 extends over 13 amino acids. V gave up 2 bases and J gave up 2 bases, with 9 bases separating them. CDR3 amino acids: CSVENQGNYGYTF. Written as DNA, the CDR3 is TGCAGCGTTGAAAATCAGGGGAACTATGGCTACACCTTC.

The rearrangement uses TRBV27 and TRBJ1-5, with 7 bases matching TRBD1. This CDR3 has 15 amino acids. Per germline, CDR1 MNHEY and CDR2 SMNVEV (reference sequence). V was clipped by 10 bases and J by 1 base; unmatched bases: 10. The CDR3 protein is CATGGRGSSNQPQHF. DNA for the CDR3: TGTGCCACCGGGGGCAGGGGGTCAAGCAATCAGCCCCAGCATTTT.

The V gene is TRBV25-1, the J gene TRBJ1-4; no clear D. V was pared by 2 bases and J by 0 bases, with 7 bases between. CDR1 and CDR2 from the germline V gene are MGHDK and SYGVNS. CDR3 length: 15 residues. CDR3 sequence (DNA): TGTGCCAGCAGTGAAGGAGTTGCAACTAATGAAAAACTGTTTTTT. Protein product: CASSEGVATNEKLFF.

Only a few counts were recorded for this clone. This sequence joins TRBV6-5 and TRBJ1-4, with D perhaps TRBD1 (5 bases). Trimming left V 7 bases short and J 10 bases short, with 19 bases between. Germline V gene sequence: CDR1 MNHEY, CDR2 SVGAGI. The CDR3 totals 14 residues. The DNA for the CDR3 is TGTGCCAGCACCCAGGAGCAGGGATCCGGAAAACTGTTTTTT. Amino acids: CASTQEQGSGKLFF.

The chain recombines TRBV4-3 with TRBJ2-3, with 10 bases matching TRBD2. Germline-derived CDR1 and CDR2 are LGHNA and YSLEER. J gave up 0 bases and V 4 bases, and 4 bases lay outside the gene matches. The CDR3 has 16 amino acids. The CDR3 loop reads CASSLLTSGSTDTQYF. The DNA of the CDR3 is TGCGCCAGCAGCCTCCTGACTAGCGGGAGCACAGATACGCAGTATTTT.

The rearrangement uses TRBV27 and TRBJ1-1; a weak D match, TRBD1 (5 bases). The germline V gene has CDR1 MNHEY and CDR2 SMNVEV (reference sequence). The ends were cut back, 7 bases at V and 2 bases at J, with 20 bases in the middle. This CDR3 comprises 16 residues. CDR3 sequence reads: CASIQYWGTANTEAFF. DNA of the CDR3: TGTGCCAGCATACAATACTGGGGGACGGCAAACACTGAAGCTTTCTTT.

V usage is TRBV7-2 and J usage is TRBJ2-7; tentatively, D is TRBD1 (5 bases). Trimming left V 5 bases short and J 4 bases short, with 12 bases between. The germline CDR1 and CDR2 sequences are SGHTA and FQGNSA. CDR3 size: 13 residues. The CDR3 nucleotides are TGTGCCAGCAGCCGAACAAGACAGTACGAGCAGTACTTC. Translated: CASSRTRQYEQYF.

The V gene is TRBV7-8, the J gene TRBJ1-1, with D perhaps TRBD1 (6 bases). The V gene's germline CDR1 is SGHVS and CDR2 FQNEAQ. The CDR3 sequence is 13 residues long. Deletions cut 5 bases from V and 1 base from J, with 8 bases between. The CDR3 here is CASSRTANTEAFF. In nucleotides, the CDR3 is TGTGCCAGCAGCAGGACAGCGAACACTGAAGCTTTCTTT. Full variable domain (missing parts from reference TRBV7-8 and TRBJ1-1): GAGVSQSPRYKVAKRGQDVALRCDPISGHVSLFWYQQALGQGPEFLTYFQNEAQLDKSGLPSDRFFAERPEGSVSTLKIQRTQQEDSAVYLCASSRTANTEAFFGQGTRLTVV.